This is a list of T cell receptor beta chains from one sample in a study of T cells in Graves' hyperthyroidism and ophthalmopathy. TCRdb used MiXCR to reprocess the multiplex PCR reads, holding one entry per CDR3 protein. This table holds around 520,000 distinct CDR3 sequences, approximately 15% found once. The sequenced sample was blood. The source of these receptors is a woman aged 18-29 years with Graves' hyperthyroidism. Each CDR3 is given with its conserved first and last residue.

CDR3: CASSQEQGRNSPLHF
length: 15
J: TRBJ1-6
V: TRBV3-1

CDR3: CASREDRNTGELFF
length: 14
J: TRBJ2-2
V: TRBV2

CDR3: CASSPTRTNTEAFF
length: 14
J: TRBJ1-1
V: TRBV19

CDR3: CASSGYEQYF
length: 10
J: TRBJ2-7
V: TRBV28

CDR3: CASSNRPKSPGQGSTEAFF
length: 19
J: TRBJ1-1
V: TRBV6-1

CDR3: CASSFREAGLETQYF
length: 15
J: TRBJ2-5
V: TRBV12-3/TRBV12-4

CDR3: CASSSPGQGLYEQYF
length: 15
J: TRBJ2-7
V: TRBV28

CDR3: CSAARDSNQPQHF
length: 13
J: TRBJ1-5
V: TRBV20-1

CDR3: CASSGSGRPGDEQFF
length: 15
J: TRBJ2-1
V: TRBV3-1

CDR3: CATSRDLVAGYDEQFF
length: 16
J: TRBJ2-1
V: TRBV15

CDR3: CASSYQKHLSTDTQYF
length: 16
J: TRBJ2-3
V: TRBV6-2/TRBV6-3

CDR3: CASRFSSGAYNEQFF
length: 15
J: TRBJ2-1
V: TRBV11-2

CDR3: CASSLLGHNTGELFF
length: 15
J: TRBJ2-2
V: TRBV5-1

CDR3: CASKPEGGRYEQYF
length: 14
J: TRBJ2-7
V: TRBV7-2

CDR3: CSASAGIIGNTIYF
length: 14
J: TRBJ1-3
V: TRBV20-1

CDR3: CSARDCGSNTWNEQFF
length: 16
J: TRBJ2-1
V: TRBV20-1

CDR3: CASSSSQGAEYGYTF
length: 15
J: TRBJ1-2
V: TRBV5-4

CDR3: CATRTSGRALVQYF
length: 14
J: TRBJ2-3
V: TRBV10-3

CDR3: CSALESPMNTEAFF
length: 14
J: TRBJ1-1
V: TRBV20-1

CDR3: CASRGTVTYEQYF
length: 13
J: TRBJ2-7
V: TRBV2

CDR3: CASSIQGGGTNEKLFF
length: 16
J: TRBJ1-4
V: TRBV2

CDR3: CASSYSGREQFF
length: 12
J: TRBJ2-1
V: TRBV6-5

CDR3: CASSQAHRGTEAFF
length: 14
J: TRBJ1-1
V: TRBV3-1

CDR3: CASRRSRDSGNTIYF
length: 15
J: TRBJ1-3
V: TRBV5-1

CDR3: CSARDPKQANEKLFF
length: 15
J: TRBJ1-4
V: TRBV20-1

CDR3: CSASPSGGPYEQYF
length: 14
J: TRBJ2-7
V: TRBV20-1

CDR3: CASSYSPEGGYTF
length: 13
J: TRBJ1-2
V: TRBV6-5

CDR3: CASSRTVAGANVLTF
length: 15
J: TRBJ2-6
V: TRBV6-1

CDR3: CSARDKWAGGPHEQYF
length: 16
J: TRBJ2-7
V: TRBV20-1

CDR3: CASSLEAPNTGELFF
length: 15
J: TRBJ2-2
V: TRBV11-1

CDR3: CSVELTTGGRNIQYF
length: 15
J: TRBJ2-4
V: TRBV29-1

CDR3: CASSHSEGLVAFF
length: 13
J: TRBJ1-1
V: TRBV7-8

CDR3: CSPGTSGSPGNEQFF
length: 15
J: TRBJ2-1
V: TRBV20-1

CDR3: CASISSGRSGGELFF
length: 15
J: TRBJ2-2
V: TRBV11-3

CDR3: CAISNREGYTEAFF
length: 14
J: TRBJ1-1
V: TRBV10-3

CDR3: CASSSGITTTDTQYF
length: 15
J: TRBJ2-3
V: TRBV27

CDR3: CSANPRELGDEQFF
length: 14
J: TRBJ2-1
V: TRBV20-1

CDR3: CASSQDGRELFF
length: 12
J: TRBJ2-2
V: TRBV14

CDR3: CASSLRTANQPQHF
length: 14
J: TRBJ1-5
V: TRBV12-3/TRBV12-4

CDR3: CASSIEIGAEAFF
length: 13
J: TRBJ1-1
V: TRBV19

CDR3: CASSSPGRQETQYF
length: 14
J: TRBJ2-5
V: TRBV5-1

CDR3: CASSLGAMRLRDTQYF
length: 16
J: TRBJ2-3
V: TRBV7-2

CDR3: CASIPGSFDGYTF
length: 13
J: TRBJ1-2
V: TRBV25-1

CDR3: CASSLNLHANTEAFF
length: 15
J: TRBJ1-1
V: TRBV11-2

CDR3: CASSPTSYRGDTQYF
length: 15
J: TRBJ2-3
V: TRBV14

CDR3: CAWSNTGGTGELFF
length: 14
J: TRBJ2-2
V: TRBV30

CDR3: CAINSGLHQPQHF
length: 13
J: TRBJ1-5
V: TRBV10-3

CDR3: CASRRDSSNYGYTF
length: 14
J: TRBJ1-2
V: TRBV6-5

CDR3: CASRGLAGPYNEQFF
length: 15
J: TRBJ2-1
V: TRBV27

CDR3: CASSILPIPGVRNQPQHF
length: 18
J: TRBJ1-5
V: TRBV19

CDR3: CASSLGRSSTDTQYF
length: 15
J: TRBJ2-3
V: TRBV13

CDR3: CASSSYRTDTQYF
length: 13
J: TRBJ2-3
V: TRBV7-3

CDR3: CASSRVTGELDTQYF
length: 15
J: TRBJ2-3
V: TRBV6-1

CDR3: CASSQGTSGPYEQYF
length: 15
J: TRBJ2-7
V: TRBV3-1

CDR3: CASSRQASGNTIYF
length: 14
J: TRBJ1-3
V: TRBV7-3

CDR3: CSALGNVAGTQETQYF
length: 16
J: TRBJ2-5
V: TRBV20-1